This TCR beta chain stems from a study of T cells expressing NK-cell markers. TCRdb derives one entry per CDR3 protein from the 5' RACE reads, leaving out DNA. The specimen's table records some 500,000 distinct CDR3 sequences. This CDR3 has 13 amino acids. CDR1 and CDR2 (germline): SGHRS, YFSETQ. V usage is TRBV5-1 and J usage is TRBJ1-4; TCRdb names TRBD1, which stays unverified in the absence of DNA. Sequenced input: blood T cells: a sorted CD56 or NKG2C T cell subset, CD4+ or CD8+ T cells, or bulk PBMC T cells (not recorded which). The receptor was derived from a woman in her forties or fifties in good health. This chain's CDR3 is CASSPDGVKNCFF.